This passage covers 19 T cell receptor beta chains from one sample sequenced in a study of blood T cell repertoires in COVID-19. Assay used: immunoSEQ multiplex PCR; TCRdb lists only in-frame clones, some missing. The table has tens of thousands of clones, 86% seen once. Input material: peripheral blood. These receptors were collected from a man under 40 with acute or convalescent COVID-19.

This rearrangement joins TRBV29-1 to TRBJ1-5, with 7 nucleotides matching TRBD1. V lost 6 bases to trimming and J lost 5 bases; unmatched junction nucleotides: 7. In germline, CDR1 is SQVTM, CDR2 ANQGSEA. This CDR3 has 13 amino acids. CDR3 coding DNA: TGCAGCGTACGAACAGGGGTCGATCAGCCCCAGCATTTT. It yields the protein CSVRTGVDQPQHF.

The CDR3 sequence: CSFTHLYPPTEAFF. CDR3 DNA sequence: TGCAGCTTTACTCATCTTTACCCCCCCACTGAAGCTTTCTTT. The chain carries TRBV29-1 and TRBJ1-1; D is ambiguous. The CDR3 totals 14 residues. The germline V gene has CDR1 SQVTM and CDR2 ANQGSEA. V lost 8 bases and J 4 bases, leaving 20 bases between the germline ends. Together with reference TRBV29-1 and TRBJ1-1, the CDR3 gives the full variable domain: SAVISQKPSRDICQRGTSLTIQCQVDSQVTMMFWYRQQPGQSLTLIATANQGSEATYESGFVIDKFPISRPNLTFSTLTVSNMSPEDSSIYLCSFTHLYPPTEAFFGQGTRLTVV.

This clone showed up just once. V is TRBV4-1 and J is TRBJ1-4; TRBD1 matches 7 bases. Germline V gene sequence: CDR1 MGHRA, CDR2 YSYEKL. J lost 8 bases, V lost 4 bases, and 10 bases had no gene match. This CDR3 comprises 15 residues. The CDR3 DNA reads as TGCGCCAGCAGCCTAAGTGGAGTGACAGGGGAAAAACTGTTTTTT. The encoded protein is CASSLSGVTGEKLFF.

The rearrangement joins TRBV2 to TRBJ1-1; D unclear. Trimming took 2 bases from V and 4 from J, leaving 8 bases between them. This CDR3 has 13 residues. Per the germline V gene, CDR1 is SNHLY and CDR2 is FYNNEI. The CDR3 sequence: CASSEQELTEAFF. Here the CDR3 DNA reads TGTGCCAGCAGTGAACAGGAACTCACTGAAGCTTTCTTT. Filled out from reference TRBV2 and TRBJ1-1, the complete variable domain reads EPEVTQTPSHQVTQMGQEVILRCVPISNHLYFYWYRQILGQKVEFLVSFYNNEISEKSEIFDDQFSVERPDGSNFTLKIRSTKLEDSAMYFCASSEQELTEAFFGQGTRLTVV.

A note on this clone: The identical CDR3 is also encoded by other nucleotide sequences in the sample. This chain joins TRBV27 and TRBJ2-6; D is perhaps TRBD2 (7 bases). This CDR3 has 20 amino acids. Germline CDR1 MNHEY, CDR2 SMNVEV (reference sequence). V lost 3 bases to trimming and J lost 1 base, with 22 bases between them. The chain's CDR3 is CASSLTGGGGRRSGANVLTF. As DNA, the CDR3 is TGTGCCAGCAGTTTGACGGGGGGCGGGGGCCGACGATCTGGGGCCAACGTCCTGACTTTC.

V and J are TRBV27 and TRBJ1-2; D uncertain. CDR3 length: 14 residues. Germline CDR1 MNHEY, CDR2 SMNVEV (reference sequence). V was trimmed by 0 bases and J by 0 bases, leaving 5 bases between them. The CDR3 loop reads CASSLSRSNYGYTF. The CDR3 DNA is TGTGCCAGCAGTTTATCCAGGTCTAACTATGGCTACACCTTC.

The chain couples TRBV10-3 to TRBJ2-7; possibly TRBD1 for D (6 bases). CDR1 and CDR2 (germline): ENHRY, SYGVKD. The CDR3 sequence is 15 residues long. V lost 3 bases, J lost 0 bases, and 12 bases lay in between. The CDR3 nucleotides read TGTGCCATCAGTGAAGGACAGCCGAGCTCCTACGAGCAGTACGTC. It codes for CAISEGQPSSYEQYV.

The chain joins TRBV11-2 to TRBJ1-1; 7 positions agree with TRBD1. This CDR3 has 13 residues. Per the germline V gene, CDR1 is SGHAT and CDR2 is FQNNGV. With V trimmed by 4 bases and J by 1 base, 0 bases remained unmatched. CDR3 amino acids: CASSWDRNTEAFF. In DNA form, the CDR3 reads TGTGCCAGCAGCTGGGACAGGAACACTGAAGCTTTCTTT.

At least ten counts were recorded for this clone. Other DNA sequences in this specimen translate into the identical CDR3. The CDR3 nucleotides read TGTGCCAGCAGCCAAGAAGGGGGCAGGGCCTACGAGCAGTACTTC. It yields the protein CASSQEGGRAYEQYF. The chain joins TRBV4-2 to TRBJ2-7, with 7 bases lining up with TRBD1. With 0 bases clipped from V and 2 bases from J, the junction kept 4 bases outside the gene matches. This CDR3 has 15 amino acids. CDR1 LGHNA and CDR2 YNFKEQ come from the germline V gene.

The chain links TRBV6-5 to TRBJ1-2; TRBD1 aligns across 9 bases. The CDR3 has 15 residues. Per germline, CDR1 MNHEY and CDR2 SVGAGI. V was pared by 5 bases and J by 2 bases, with 6 bases of the junction left unmatched. As DNA, the CDR3 is TGTGCCAGCAGTCCGGGGACAGGGAGGAACTATGGCTACACCTTC. Translated, it gives CASSPGTGRNYGYTF.

The DNA of the CDR3 is TGTGCCAGCAGGGGAGAACCTAGTCCCCGGGGAGATACGCAGTATTTT. It translates to CASRGEPSPRGDTQYF. The rearrangement uses TRBV2 and TRBJ2-3, with a weak D call TRBD2 (5 bases). The germline V gene encodes CDR1 SNHLY and CDR2 FYNNEI. CDR3 length: 16 amino acids. V was clipped by 6 bases and J by 5 bases, with 21 bases between them.

This clone was seen a handful of times. The genes are TRBV3-1 (or the pseudogene TRBV3-2) and TRBJ2-7; 8 bases agree with TRBD2. The junction had 9 bases not matched to a gene; V was cut back by 1 base and J by 1 base. Germline V lookup: CDR1 LGHDT, CDR2 YNNKEL (reference sequence). CDR3 length: 17 amino acids. The CDR3 protein is CASSQARSGSASYEQYF. CDR3 sequence (DNA): TGTGCCAGCAGCCAAGCGAGAAGCGGGAGCGCTTCCTACGAGCAGTACTTC.

This clone was observed a handful of times. The chain employs TRBV7-9 and TRBJ1-4, with D maybe TRBD1 (5 bases). The CDR3 is 16 amino acids. The V and J ends lost 1 base and 7 bases respectively, with 16 bases between them. The V gene's germline CDR1 is SEHNR and CDR2 FQNEAQ (reference sequence). The CDR3 nucleotides read TGTGCCAGCAGCTTAGTGTCAACAGGTGTGAGTGAAAAACTGTTTTTT. Protein product: CASSLVSTGVSEKLFF.

As for this clone: The same CDR3 arises from other DNA sequences in this sample as well. The chain couples TRBV4-2 to TRBJ2-2; D is possibly TRBD2 (5 bases). The CDR3 is 15 residues long. V lost 4 bases to trimming and J lost 3 bases, with 12 bases between them. CDR1 and CDR2 from the germline V gene are LGHNA and YNFKEQ. The DNA for the CDR3 is TGTGCCAGCAGCCTACTCGCCGGGGACACCGGGGAGCTGTTTTTT. Its protein is CASSLLAGDTGELFF.

On this clone itself: Within the sample, other DNA sequences also encode this same CDR3. The V and J genes are TRBV5-6 and TRBJ1-3; D call uncertain. Germline V gene data show CDR1 as SGHDT and CDR2 as YYEEEE. V lost 1 base and J 0 bases, leaving 8 bases between the germline ends. CDR3 length: 15 residues. The chain's CDR3 is CASSLYRNSGNTIYF. The CDR3 nucleotides are TGTGCCAGCAGCTTGTACAGAAACTCTGGAAACACCATATATTTT.

The V call is TRBV6-6, the J call TRBJ1-3; D gene unclear. The germline V gene has CDR1 MNHNY and CDR2 SVGAGI (reference sequence). This CDR3 has 14 amino acids. The V end was cut by 6 bases, the J end by 0 bases, with 9 bases between. The CDR3 DNA follows: TGTGCCAGCAGCCTTCCGGGCTCTGGAAACACCATATATTTT. It yields the protein CASSLPGSGNTIYF.

This rearrangement joins TRBV5-1 to TRBJ2-2; 7 nucleotides align to TRBD1. From germline, CDR1 is SGHRS and CDR2 YFSETQ. This CDR3 contains 19 residues. The J segment lost 1 base and the V segment lost 4 bases, leaving 16 bases of the junction unmatched. CDR3 bases: TGCGCCAGCAGCCTGATGGGTAGAGGGGGCAGAATGAACACCGGGGAGCTGTTTTTT. The encoded protein is CASSLMGRGGRMNTGELFF. Supplemented by reference TRBV5-1 and TRBJ2-2, the full variable domain reads KAGVTQTPRYLIKTRGQQVTLSCSPISGHRSVSWYQQTPGQGLQFLFEYFSETQRNKGNFPGRFSGRQFSNSRSEMNVSTLELGDSALYLCASSLMGRGGRMNTGELFFGEGSRLTVL.

A single count supports this clone. The chain uses TRBV7-6 and TRBJ2-3; TRBD2 agrees at 12 bases. CDR1 is SGHVS, CDR2 FNYEAQ, per germline. Trimming cost V 5 bases and J 4 bases; bases outside gene matches: 4. The CDR3 length is 15 residues. The CDR3 sequence: CASSPLAGGSDTQYF. CDR3 DNA: TGTGCCAGCAGCCCCCTAGCGGGAGGGTCAGATACGCAGTATTTT. Based on the CDR3 plus reference TRBV7-6 and TRBJ2-3, the full variable domain is GAGVSQSPRYKVTKRGQDVALRCDPISGHVSLYWYRQALGQGPEFLTYFNYEAQQDKSGLPNDRFSAERPEGSISTLTIQRTEQRDSAMYRCASSPLAGGSDTQYFGPGTRLTVL.

The rearrangement links TRBV5-1 to TRBJ2-3, with D possibly TRBD2 on 6 matching bases. The CDR3 is 14 amino acids. Germline CDR1 and CDR2: SGHRS and YFSETQ. The germline V and J ends were trimmed by 4 bases and 3 bases, with 12 bases remaining between them. The CDR3 protein is CASSAGYGTDTQYF. The CDR3 DNA sequence: TGCGCCAGCAGCGCGGGGTACGGTACAGATACGCAGTATTTT.